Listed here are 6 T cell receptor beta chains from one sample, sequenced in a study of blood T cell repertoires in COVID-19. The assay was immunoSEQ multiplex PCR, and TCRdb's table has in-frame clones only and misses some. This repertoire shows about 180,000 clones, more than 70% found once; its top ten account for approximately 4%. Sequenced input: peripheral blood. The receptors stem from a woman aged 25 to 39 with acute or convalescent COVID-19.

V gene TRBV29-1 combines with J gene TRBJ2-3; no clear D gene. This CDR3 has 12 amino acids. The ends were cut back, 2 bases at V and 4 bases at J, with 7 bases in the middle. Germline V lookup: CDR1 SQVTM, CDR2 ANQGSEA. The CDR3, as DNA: TGCAGCGTTGAATGGCTTGCAGATACGCAGTATTTT. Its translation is CSVEWLADTQYF.

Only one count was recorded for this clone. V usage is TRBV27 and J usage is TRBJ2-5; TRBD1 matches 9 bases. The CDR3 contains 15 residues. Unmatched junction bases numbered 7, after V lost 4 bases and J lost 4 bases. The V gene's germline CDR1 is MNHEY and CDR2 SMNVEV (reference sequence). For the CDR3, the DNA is TGTGCCAGCAGTTCACACAGGGGGCACGGAGAGACCCAGTACTTC. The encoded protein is CASSSHRGHGETQYF.

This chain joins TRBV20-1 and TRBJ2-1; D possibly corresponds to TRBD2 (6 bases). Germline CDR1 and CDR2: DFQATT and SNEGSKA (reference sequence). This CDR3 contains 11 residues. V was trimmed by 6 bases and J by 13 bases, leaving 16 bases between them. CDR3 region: CSAPSGLSQFF. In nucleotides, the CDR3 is TGCAGTGCCCCCTCAGGACTATCCCAGTTCTTC.

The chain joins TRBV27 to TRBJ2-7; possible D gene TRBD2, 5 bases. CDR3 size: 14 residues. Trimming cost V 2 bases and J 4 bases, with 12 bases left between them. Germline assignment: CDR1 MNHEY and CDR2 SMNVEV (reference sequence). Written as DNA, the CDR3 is TGTGCCAGCAGTTTAGATACGGGCGGGTACGAGCAGTACTTC. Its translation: CASSLDTGGYEQYF.

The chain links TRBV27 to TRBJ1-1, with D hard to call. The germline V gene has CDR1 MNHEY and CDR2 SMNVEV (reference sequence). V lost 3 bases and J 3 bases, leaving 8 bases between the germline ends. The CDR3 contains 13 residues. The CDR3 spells CASSFQVDTEAFF. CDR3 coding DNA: TGTGCCAGCAGTTTTCAGGTGGACACTGAAGCTTTCTTT.

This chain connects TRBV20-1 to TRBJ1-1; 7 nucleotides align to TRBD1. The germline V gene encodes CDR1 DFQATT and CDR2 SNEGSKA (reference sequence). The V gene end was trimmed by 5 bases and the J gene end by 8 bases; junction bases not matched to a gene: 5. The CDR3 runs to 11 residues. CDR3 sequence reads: CSAEDRAEAFF. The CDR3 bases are TGCAGTGCTGAAGACAGGGCAGAAGCTTTCTTT.